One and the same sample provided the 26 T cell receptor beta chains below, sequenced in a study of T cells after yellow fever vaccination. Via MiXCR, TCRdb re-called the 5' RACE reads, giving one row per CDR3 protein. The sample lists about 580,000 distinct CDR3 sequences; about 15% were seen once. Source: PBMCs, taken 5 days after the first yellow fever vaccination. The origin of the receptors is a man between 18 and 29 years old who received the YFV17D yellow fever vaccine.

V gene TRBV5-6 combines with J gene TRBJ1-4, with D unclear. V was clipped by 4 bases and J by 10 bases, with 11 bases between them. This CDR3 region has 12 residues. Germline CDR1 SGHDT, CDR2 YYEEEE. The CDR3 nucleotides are TGTGCCAGCAGCACGACCGAGGGAAAACTGTTTTTT. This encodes CASSTTEGKLFF.

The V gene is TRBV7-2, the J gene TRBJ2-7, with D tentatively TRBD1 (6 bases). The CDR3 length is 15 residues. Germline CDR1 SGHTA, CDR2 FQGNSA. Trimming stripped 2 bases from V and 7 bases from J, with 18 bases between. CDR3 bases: TGTGCCAGCAGCTTAACACCACGGGACATCTCGGAGCAGTACTTC. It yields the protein CASSLTPRDISEQYF.

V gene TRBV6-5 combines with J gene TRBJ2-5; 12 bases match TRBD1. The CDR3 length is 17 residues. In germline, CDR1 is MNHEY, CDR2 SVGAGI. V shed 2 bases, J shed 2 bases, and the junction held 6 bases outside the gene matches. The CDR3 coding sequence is TGTGCCAGCAGTTACGAGGGACAGGGGGCTTTTCAAGAGACCCAGTACTTC. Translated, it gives CASSYEGQGAFQETQYF.

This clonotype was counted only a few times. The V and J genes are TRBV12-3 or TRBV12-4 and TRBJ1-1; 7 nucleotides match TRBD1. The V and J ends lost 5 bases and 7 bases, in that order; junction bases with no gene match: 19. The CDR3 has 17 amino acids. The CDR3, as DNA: TGTGCCAGCAGTGACCCAGGGGGAAAAGGGCTCAGCGGTGAAGCTTTCTTT. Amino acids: CASSDPGGKGLSGEAFF.

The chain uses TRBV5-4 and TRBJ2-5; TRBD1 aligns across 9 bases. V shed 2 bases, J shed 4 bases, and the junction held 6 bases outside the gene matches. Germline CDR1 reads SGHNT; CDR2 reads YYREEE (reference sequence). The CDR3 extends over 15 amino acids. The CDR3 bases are TGTGCCAGCAGCTTAGGGACAGGGACCACAGAGACCCAGTACTTC. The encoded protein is CASSLGTGTTETQYF. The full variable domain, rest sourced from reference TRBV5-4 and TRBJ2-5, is ETGVTQSPTHLIKTRGQQVTLRCSSQSGHNTVSWYQQALGQGPQFIFQYYREEENGRGNFPPRFSGLQFPNYSSELNVNALELDDSALYLCASSLGTGTTETQYFGPGTRLLVL.

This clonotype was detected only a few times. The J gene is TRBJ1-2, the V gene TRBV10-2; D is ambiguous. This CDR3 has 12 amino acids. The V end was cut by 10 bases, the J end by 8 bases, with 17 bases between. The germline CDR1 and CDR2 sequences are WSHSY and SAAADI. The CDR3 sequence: CATTQGNSGYTF. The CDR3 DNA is TGCGCCACTACACAAGGGAACTCCGGCTACACCTTC.

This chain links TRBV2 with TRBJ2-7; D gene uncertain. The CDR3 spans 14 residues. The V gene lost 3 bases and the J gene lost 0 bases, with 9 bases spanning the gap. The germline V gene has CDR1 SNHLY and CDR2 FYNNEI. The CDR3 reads CASSDLVSSYEQYF. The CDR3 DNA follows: TGTGCCAGCAGTGATTTGGTCAGCTCCTACGAGCAGTACTTC.

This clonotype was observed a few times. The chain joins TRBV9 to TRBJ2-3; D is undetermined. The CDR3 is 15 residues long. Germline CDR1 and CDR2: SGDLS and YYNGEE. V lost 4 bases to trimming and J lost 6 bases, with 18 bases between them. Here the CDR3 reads CASSLKWTTTDTQYF. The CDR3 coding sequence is TGTGCCAGCAGCTTAAAATGGACCACCACGGATACGCAGTATTTT.

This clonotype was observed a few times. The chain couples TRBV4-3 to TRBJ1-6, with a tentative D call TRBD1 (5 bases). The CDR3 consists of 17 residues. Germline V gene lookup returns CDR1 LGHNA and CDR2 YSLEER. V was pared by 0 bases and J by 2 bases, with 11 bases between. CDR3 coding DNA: TGCGCCAGCAGCCAAGATGGCGGGACGCCCTATAATTCACCCCTCCACTTT. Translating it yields CASSQDGGTPYNSPLHF.

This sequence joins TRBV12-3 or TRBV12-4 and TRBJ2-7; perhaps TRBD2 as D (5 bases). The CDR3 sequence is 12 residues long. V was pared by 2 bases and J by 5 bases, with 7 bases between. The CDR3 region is CASSLNGDEQYF. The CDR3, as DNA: TGTGCCAGCAGTTTAAACGGGGACGAGCAGTACTTC.

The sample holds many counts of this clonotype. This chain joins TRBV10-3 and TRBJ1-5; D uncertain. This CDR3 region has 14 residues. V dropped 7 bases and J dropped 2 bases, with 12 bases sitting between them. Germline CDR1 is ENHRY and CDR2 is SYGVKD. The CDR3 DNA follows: TGTGCCATCAAAAATATCGGGCGCAATCAGCCCCAGCATTTT. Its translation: CAIKNIGRNQPQHF.

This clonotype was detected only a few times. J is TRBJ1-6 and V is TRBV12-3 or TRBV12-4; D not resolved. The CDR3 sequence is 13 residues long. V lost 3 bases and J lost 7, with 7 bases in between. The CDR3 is CASSFGLNSPLHF. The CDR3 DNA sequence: TGTGCCAGCAGTTTCGGTCTCAATTCACCCCTCCACTTT.

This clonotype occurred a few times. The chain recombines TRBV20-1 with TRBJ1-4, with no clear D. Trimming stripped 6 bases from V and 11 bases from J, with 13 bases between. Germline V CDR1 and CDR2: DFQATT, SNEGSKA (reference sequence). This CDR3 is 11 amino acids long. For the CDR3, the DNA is TGCAGTGCCCGAAGCGGTCACAAACTGTTTTTT. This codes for CSARSGHKLFF.

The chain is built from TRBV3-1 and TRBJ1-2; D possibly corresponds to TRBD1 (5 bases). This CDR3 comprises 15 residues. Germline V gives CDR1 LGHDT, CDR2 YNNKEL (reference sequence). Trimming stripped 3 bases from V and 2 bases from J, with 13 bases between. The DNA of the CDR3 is TGTGCCAGCAGCCACCTCCCGGGACTCAACTATGGCTACACCTTC. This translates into CASSHLPGLNYGYTF.

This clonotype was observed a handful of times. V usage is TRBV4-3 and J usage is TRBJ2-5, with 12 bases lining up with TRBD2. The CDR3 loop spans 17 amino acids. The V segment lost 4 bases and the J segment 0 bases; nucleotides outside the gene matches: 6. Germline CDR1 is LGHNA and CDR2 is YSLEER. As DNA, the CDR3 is TGCGCCAGCAGCCTCCTTCGGACTAGCGGGGACCAAGAGACCCAGTACTTC. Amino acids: CASSLLRTSGDQETQYF.

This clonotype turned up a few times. The CDR3 sequence: CASSRTGAGANVLTF. The DNA of the CDR3 is TGTGCCAGCAGTAGGACAGGGGCTGGGGCCAACGTCCTGACTTTC. The chain uses TRBV28 and TRBJ2-6, with 9 bases matching TRBD1. This CDR3 is built from 15 residues. Germline loops: CDR1 MDHEN, CDR2 SYDVKM. The V gene end was trimmed by 5 bases and the J gene end by 2 bases; junction bases not matched to a gene: 1.

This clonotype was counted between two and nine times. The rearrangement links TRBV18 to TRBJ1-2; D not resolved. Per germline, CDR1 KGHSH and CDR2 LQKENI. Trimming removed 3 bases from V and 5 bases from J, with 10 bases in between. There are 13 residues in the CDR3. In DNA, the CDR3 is TGTGCCAGCTCACCCCCGACAAGATATGGCTACACCTTC. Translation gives CASSPPTRYGYTF.

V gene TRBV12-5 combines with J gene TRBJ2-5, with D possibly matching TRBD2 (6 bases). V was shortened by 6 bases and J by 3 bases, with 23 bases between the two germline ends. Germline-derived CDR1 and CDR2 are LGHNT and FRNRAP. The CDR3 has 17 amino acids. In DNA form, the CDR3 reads TGTGCTAGTGGCTCGGTCCTGGGGCGGGGAATGAAAGAGACCCAGTACTTC. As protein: CASGSVLGRGMKETQYF.

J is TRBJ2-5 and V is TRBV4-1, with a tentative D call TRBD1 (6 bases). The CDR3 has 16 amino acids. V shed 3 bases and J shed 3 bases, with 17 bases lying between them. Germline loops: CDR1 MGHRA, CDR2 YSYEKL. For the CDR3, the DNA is TGCGCCAGCAGCCACCCCGGGACAAACTTAAAAGAGACCCAGTACTTC. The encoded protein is CASSHPGTNLKETQYF.

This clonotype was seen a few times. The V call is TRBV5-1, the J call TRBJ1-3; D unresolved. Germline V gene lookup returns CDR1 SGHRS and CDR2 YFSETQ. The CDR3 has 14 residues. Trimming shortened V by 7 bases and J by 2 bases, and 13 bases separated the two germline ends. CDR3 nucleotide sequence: TGCGCCAGCGGGTTTGGAACTCCTGGAAACACCATATATTTT. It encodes CASGFGTPGNTIYF. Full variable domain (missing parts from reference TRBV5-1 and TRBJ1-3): KAGVTQTPRYLIKTRGQQVTLSCSPISGHRSVSWYQQTPGQGLQFLFEYFSETQRNKGNFPGRFSGRQFSNSRSEMNVSTLELGDSALYLCASGFGTPGNTIYFGEGSWLTVV.

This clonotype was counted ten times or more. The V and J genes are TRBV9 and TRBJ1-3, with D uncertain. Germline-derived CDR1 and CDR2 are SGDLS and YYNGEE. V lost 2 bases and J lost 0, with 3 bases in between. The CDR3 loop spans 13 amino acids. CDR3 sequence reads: CASSVSSGNTIYF. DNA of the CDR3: TGTGCCAGCAGCGTGAGCTCTGGAAACACCATATATTTT.

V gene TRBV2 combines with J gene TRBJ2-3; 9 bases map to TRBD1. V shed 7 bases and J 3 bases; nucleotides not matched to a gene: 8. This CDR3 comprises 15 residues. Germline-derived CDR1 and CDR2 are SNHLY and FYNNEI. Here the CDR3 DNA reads TGTGCCAGCAACGGGGGACAGGGTTCTACAGATACGCAGTATTTT. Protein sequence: CASNGGQGSTDTQYF.

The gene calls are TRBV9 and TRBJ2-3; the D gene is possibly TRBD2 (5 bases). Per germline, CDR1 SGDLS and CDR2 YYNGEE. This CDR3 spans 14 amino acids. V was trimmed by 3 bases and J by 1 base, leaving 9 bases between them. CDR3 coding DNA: TGTGCCAGCAGCGGTAGCGTACGCACAGATACGCAGTATTTT. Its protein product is CASSGSVRTDTQYF.

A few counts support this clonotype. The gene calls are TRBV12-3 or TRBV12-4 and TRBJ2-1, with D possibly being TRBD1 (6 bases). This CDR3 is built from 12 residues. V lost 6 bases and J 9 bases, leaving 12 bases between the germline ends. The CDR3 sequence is CASSTGTGEQFF. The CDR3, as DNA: TGTGCCAGCAGCACAGGGACGGGTGAGCAGTTCTTC.

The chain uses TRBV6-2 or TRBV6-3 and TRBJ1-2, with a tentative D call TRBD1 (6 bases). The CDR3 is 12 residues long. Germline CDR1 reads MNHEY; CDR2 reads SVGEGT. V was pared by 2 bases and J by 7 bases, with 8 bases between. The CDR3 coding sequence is TGTGCCAGCAGTTACCGGGGGGCTGGCTACACCTTC. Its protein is CASSYRGAGYTF.

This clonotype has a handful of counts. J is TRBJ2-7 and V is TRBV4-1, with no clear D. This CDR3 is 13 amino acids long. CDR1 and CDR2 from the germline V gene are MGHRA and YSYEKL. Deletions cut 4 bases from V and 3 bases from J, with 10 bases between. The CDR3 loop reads CASSRSWDYEQYV. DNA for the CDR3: TGCGCCAGCAGCCGCTCCTGGGACTACGAGCAGTACGTC.